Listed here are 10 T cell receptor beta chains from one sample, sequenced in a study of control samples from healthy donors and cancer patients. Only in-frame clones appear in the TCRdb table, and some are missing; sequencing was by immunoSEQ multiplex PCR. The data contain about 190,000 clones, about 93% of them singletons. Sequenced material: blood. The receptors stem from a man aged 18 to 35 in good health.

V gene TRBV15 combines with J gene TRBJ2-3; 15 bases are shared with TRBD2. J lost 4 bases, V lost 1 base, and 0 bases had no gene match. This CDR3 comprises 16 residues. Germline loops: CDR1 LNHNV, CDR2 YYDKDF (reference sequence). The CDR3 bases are TGTGCCACCAGCAGAGGGACTAGCGGGGGGGCAGATACGCAGTATTTT. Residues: CATSRGTSGGADTQYF.

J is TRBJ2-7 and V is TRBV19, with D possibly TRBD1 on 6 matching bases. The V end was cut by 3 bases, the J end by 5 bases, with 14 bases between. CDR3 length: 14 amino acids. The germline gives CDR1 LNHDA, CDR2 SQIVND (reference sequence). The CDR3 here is CASSMYRDEDEQYF. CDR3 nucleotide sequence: TGTGCCAGTAGTATGTACAGGGACGAGGACGAGCAGTACTTC.

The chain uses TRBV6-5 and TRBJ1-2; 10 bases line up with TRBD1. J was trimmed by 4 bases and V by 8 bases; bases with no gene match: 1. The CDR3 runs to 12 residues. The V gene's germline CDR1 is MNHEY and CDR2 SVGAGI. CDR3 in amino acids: CASRTGGYGYTF. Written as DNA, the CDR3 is TGTGCCAGCCGGACAGGGGGCTATGGCTACACCTTC.

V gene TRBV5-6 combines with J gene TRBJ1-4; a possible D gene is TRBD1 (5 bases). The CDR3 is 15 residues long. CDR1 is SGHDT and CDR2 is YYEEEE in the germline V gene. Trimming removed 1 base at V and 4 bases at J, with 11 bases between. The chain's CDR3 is CASSLSGPLNEKLFF. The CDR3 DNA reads TGTGCCAGCAGCTTGTCGGGACCGCTTAATGAAAAACTGTTTTTT.

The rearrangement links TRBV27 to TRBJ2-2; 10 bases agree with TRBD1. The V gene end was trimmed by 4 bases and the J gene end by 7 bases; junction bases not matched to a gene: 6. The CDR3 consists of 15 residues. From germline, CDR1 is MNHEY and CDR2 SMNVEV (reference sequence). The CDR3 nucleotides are TGTGCCAGCAGTTCCCGGGACAGGGGAAACGGGGAGCTGTTTTTT. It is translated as CASSSRDRGNGELFF.

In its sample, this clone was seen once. The CDR3 DNA follows: TGTGCCAGCAGTTACTTGGGAGGGGGTAGCAATCAGCCCCAGCATTTT. It translates to CASSYLGGGSNQPQHF. The V and J genes are TRBV6-6 and TRBJ1-5, with D tentatively TRBD1 (6 bases). The CDR3 has 16 amino acids. Germline V gene lookup returns CDR1 MNHNY and CDR2 SVGAGI (reference sequence). V lost 1 base and J lost 0, with 10 bases in between.

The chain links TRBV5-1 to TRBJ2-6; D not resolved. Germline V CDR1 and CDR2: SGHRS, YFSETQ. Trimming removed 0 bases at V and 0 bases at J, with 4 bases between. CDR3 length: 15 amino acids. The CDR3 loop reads CASSLGSSGANVLTF. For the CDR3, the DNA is TGCGCCAGCAGCTTGGGAAGCTCTGGGGCCAACGTCCTGACTTTC.

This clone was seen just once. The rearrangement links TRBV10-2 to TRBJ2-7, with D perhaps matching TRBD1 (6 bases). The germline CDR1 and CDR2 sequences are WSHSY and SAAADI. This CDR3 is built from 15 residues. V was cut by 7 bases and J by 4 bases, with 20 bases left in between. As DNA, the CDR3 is TGCGCCAGCAAGCCTACAGGGAGAGGTAGATACGAGCAGTACTTC. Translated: CASKPTGRGRYEQYF.

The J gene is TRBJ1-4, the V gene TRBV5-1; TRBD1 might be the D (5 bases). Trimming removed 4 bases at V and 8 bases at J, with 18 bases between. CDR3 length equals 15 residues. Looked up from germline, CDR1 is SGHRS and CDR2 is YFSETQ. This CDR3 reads CASSGNGRAREKLFF. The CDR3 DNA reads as TGCGCCAGCAGCGGGAATGGCAGGGCGAGAGAAAAACTGTTTTTT.

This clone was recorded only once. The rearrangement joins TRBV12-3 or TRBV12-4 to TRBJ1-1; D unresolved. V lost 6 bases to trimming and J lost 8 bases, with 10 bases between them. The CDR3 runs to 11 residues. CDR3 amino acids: CASRLQREAFF. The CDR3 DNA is TGTGCCAGCAGACTCCAGAGAGAAGCTTTCTTT.